This TCR beta chain was sequenced for a study of human T cells and chemical hapten exposure. Regarding the study as a whole: Large CDR3 similarity clusters arose significantly more often from expanded TCRs than from controls.

This clonotype occurred a few times. The antigen is unknown. Via MiXCR, TCRdb re-called the RACE reads, giving one row per CDR3 protein. The sample has under 450,000 distinct CDR3 sequences, roughly 6.3% seen once. The time point was: patch test 2, 6 weeks after DPC sensitization. The sample's treatment: therapeutic diphenylcyclopropenone sensitization with weekly scalp DPC. Whole blood that had not been fractionated was the source of extracted total RNA. Germline loops: CDR1 SGHVS, CDR2 FQNEAQ. This CDR3 has 15 residues. Losses at the gene ends were 3 bases for V and 3 bases for J; bases not matched to a gene: 4.

The sequence was obtained from a young woman with alopecia areata. Some clones in this sample may be carry-over from other donors' samples. This chain links TRBV7-8 with TRBJ2-1, with 8 nucleotides matching TRBD2. This sample comprised whole blood, obtained in connection with sensitization to the hapten diphenylcyclopropenone (DPC). CDR3 region: CASSFERGHYNEQFF. As DNA, the CDR3 is TGTGCCAGCAGCTTTGAGCGGGGGCACTACAATGAGCAGTTCTTC.